A selection of T cell receptor beta chains follows, all from one sample in a study of blood T cell repertoires in COVID-19. TCRdb's table, derived via immunoSEQ multiplex PCR, lists solely in-frame clones and lacks some. Among 300,000 to 350,000 clones listed, approximately 86% were seen once. What was sequenced was peripheral blood. The receptors stem from a man aged 18 to 29 with active or convalescent COVID-19. Each CDR3 is given with its conserved first and last residue. D genes are given only for firm matches. Some rows mark clone size as missing; the rest say once, few, many or name a class of expanded clone.

D	size	length	V	J	DNA	CDR3
-	-	15	TRBV25-1	TRBJ2-1	TGTGCCAGCAGTGGTCTACCAAGCTCCTACAATGAGCAGTTCTTC	CASSGLPSSYNEQFF
-	-	17	TRBV5-1	TRBJ2-1	TGCGCCAGCAGCCCCCTTGAGTTGGCTAGAGAAGACAATGAGCAGTTCTTC	CASSPLELAREDNEQFF
-	few	16	TRBV2	TRBJ1-5	TGTGCCAGCAGTTCCGAGACACTATACAGGGACAAGCCCCAGCATTTT	CASSSETLYRDKPQHF
TRBD1	-	15	TRBV7-9	TRBJ2-5	TGTGCCAGCAGCCCCAGACAGGGCCCGGGGGAGACCCAGTACTTC	CASSPRQGPGETQYF
TRBD2	-	16	TRBV7-8	TRBJ2-5	TGTGCCAGCAGCCCGCGGGGGGGGACATTACAAGAGACCCAGTACTTC	CASSPRGGTLQETQYF
-	few	16	TRBV5-6	TRBJ1-6	TGTGCCAGCAGCTTCCAGGGAAGCTCCTATAATTCACCCCTCCACTTT	CASSFQGSSYNSPLHF
TRBD1	-	14	TRBV6-2/TRBV6-3	TRBJ1-2	TGTGCCAGCAGTAGACGGACAGGTCCCTATGGCTACACCTTC	CASSRRTGPYGYTF
TRBD2	-	14	TRBV9	TRBJ2-1	TGTGCCAGCAGCGTCCCCCCTAGCGGGGGCCCGAGGTTCTTC	CASSVPPSGGPRFF
TRBD2	-	13	TRBV7-8	TRBJ2-3	TGTGCCAGCAGCTTAGATGCTAGCGGGGAGGAGCATTTT	CASSLDASGEEHF
-	-	13	TRBV28	TRBJ2-5	TGTGCCAGCAGTTGGACTCGTTGGGAGACCCAGTACTTC	CASSWTRWETQYF
-	-	16	TRBV29-1	TRBJ2-5	TGCAGCGTTGACGATATCTTCGGGGATTTGGAAGAGACCCAGTACTTC	CSVDDIFGDLEETQYF
TRBD2	-	16	TRBV7-2	TRBJ2-3	TGTGCCAGCAGCTTAGTAGGGGGAACTAGCGGCGTCACGCAGTATTTT	CASSLVGGTSGVTQYF
-	few	13	TRBV27	TRBJ1-5	TGTGCCAGCAGTCCGAGGGGGTTTCAGCCCCAGCATTTT	CASSPRGFQPQHF
TRBD2	-	16	TRBV5-3	TRBJ2-3	TGTGCCAGAAGCAGACTAGCGGGTCCTAGCACAGATACGCAGTATTTT	CARSRLAGPSTDTQYF
-	-	14	TRBV7-2	TRBJ1-2	TGTGCCAGCAGCTATATCTCTATGGGGCATGGCTACACCTTC	CASSYISMGHGYTF
-	-	13	TRBV29-1	TRBJ2-5	TGCAGCGTTGTGTGGACTACCCAAGAGACCCAGTACTTC	CSVVWTTQETQYF
TRBD1	-	14	TRBV5-6	TRBJ1-6	TGTGCCAGCAGCGGGGGACAGCTCAATTCACCCCTCCACTTT	CASSGGQLNSPLHF
-	-	17	TRBV18	TRBJ1-6	TGTGCCAGCTCACCACGGGCTGCGTTAGGAATTAATTCACCCCTCCACTTT	CASSPRAALGINSPLHF
-	-	11	TRBV7-9	TRBJ2-7	TGTGCCAGCAGCTTGTCGTACGAGCAGTACTTC	CASSLSYEQYF
TRBD1	-	16	TRBV9	TRBJ2-5	TGTGCCAGCAGCGTAAGCATGGGACAGGCCCAAGAGACCCAGTACTTC	CASSVSMGQAQETQYF
-	-	14	TRBV3-1/TRBV3-2	TRBJ2-7	TGTGCCAGCAGCCAAGATTTAGCAGGGGACGAGCAGTACTTC	CASSQDLAGDEQYF
-	-	14	TRBV10-3	TRBJ1-5	TGTGCCATCAGTGAGGACGGGAGCAATCAGCCCCAGCATTTT	CAISEDGSNQPQHF
-	-	15	TRBV7-2	TRBJ2-5	TGTGCCAGCAGCTTAGCGTTTCTCAGGGTAGAGACCCAGTACTTC	CASSLAFLRVETQYF
TRBD2	-	16	TRBV3-1/TRBV3-2	TRBJ2-1	TGTGCCAGCAGCCAAGGGACTAGCGGGAGGGCAGGGGAGCAGTTCTTC	CASSQGTSGRAGEQFF
TRBD1	-	14	TRBV28	TRBJ2-1	TGTGCCAGCAGACCAGGGGGCGGGTACAATGAGCAGTTCTTC	CASRPGGGYNEQFF
TRBD2	-	20	TRBV18	TRBJ2-1	TGTGCCAGCTCAGCACGGATTCCGGGACTAGCGGGGGGGAGCTACAATGAGCAGTTCTTC	CASSARIPGLAGGSYNEQFF
-	-	13	TRBV21-1	TRBJ2-3	TGTGCCAGCAGCAAATGTGGAGAACATGCGCAGTATTTT	CASSKCGEHAQYF
-	-	14	TRBV27	TRBJ2-5	TGTGCCAGCAGTTTAAGAAGTACAGGGTTGGGCCAGTACTTC	CASSLRSTGLGQYF
-	-	14	TRBV5-1	TRBJ2-7	TGCGCCAGCAGCTTGGGACAGGCAACCTACGAGCAGTACTTC	CASSLGQATYEQYF
-	-	15	TRBV5-6	TRBJ1-6	TGTGCCAGCAGCAAAGGACAGAGAAGTAATTCACCCCTCCACTTT	CASSKGQRSNSPLHF
TRBD1	-	14	TRBV11-2	TRBJ2-3	TGTGCCAGCAGCGGGGACAGGGTCGCAGATACGCAGTATTTT	CASSGDRVADTQYF
-	-	16	TRBV28	TRBJ1-3	TGTGCCAGCAGTTCGTCCAGAATTTTCTCTGGAAACACCATATATTTT	CASSSSRIFSGNTIYF
TRBD1	-	15	TRBV7-8	TRBJ1-6	TGTGCCAGCAGACTAGGGGGCATCGTTAATTCACCCCTCCACTTT	CASRLGGIVNSPLHF
-	-	14	TRBV21-1	TRBJ1-3	TGTGCCAGCAGCAGAAGGGGGTACGGAAACACCATATATTTT	CASSRRGYGNTIYF
-	-	15	TRBV7-9	TRBJ2-7	TGTGCCAGCAGCTTAGAAGGTCAGGGGAGGGACGAGCAGTACTTC	CASSLEGQGRDEQYF
-	-	15	TRBV6-6	TRBJ2-2	TGTGCCAGCACCTTCCATGACAGGACAACCGGGGAGCTGTTTTTT	CASTFHDRTTGELFF
TRBD2	-	14	TRBV9	TRBJ2-3	TGTGCCAGCAGCTTTAGCGGGAGTACAGATACGCAGTATTTT	CASSFSGSTDTQYF
-	-	12	TRBV4-1	TRBJ1-4	TGCGCCAGCAGCCGAGACGGGGAAAAACTGTTTTTT	CASSRDGEKLFF
-	few	14	TRBV18	TRBJ1-4	TGTGCCAGCTCACCACCTAGCAGGGGCGAAAAACTGTTTTTT	CASSPPSRGEKLFF